Listed here is a single T cell receptor (beta chain). Authors' processing steps: Amplification of reference gene primers was used by the study to estimate nucleated cell counts. Produced via immunoSEQ multiplex PCR; TCRdb's table is partial and in-frame only. Clonal size and the V and J genes are those of that table, whereas D and trimming came from the DNA. The sample has about 92,000 clones, 60% to 85% seen once. The sample comes from a study of blood T cell repertoires in COVID-19. For the study at large: COVID-19 samples from acute and convalescent phases originated in the United States, Italy and Spain. The cDNA or gDNA used as material had been derived from T cells, B-cell-depleted T cells, or PBMCs.

J was trimmed by 5 bases and V by 2 bases; bases with no gene match: 5. CDR3 length: 16 residues. Per germline, CDR1 MNHEY and CDR2 SVGEGT. V usage is TRBV6-2 or TRBV6-3 and J usage is TRBJ2-1; TRBD2 matches at 11 bases. The clonotype comes from a man aged 45-65 years who had recovered from COVID-19. What was sequenced was peripheral blood. The CDR3 here is CASSYLLAGVHNEQFF. CDR3 DNA: TGTGCCAGCAGTTACCTACTAGCGGGGGTTCACAATGAGCAGTTCTTC.